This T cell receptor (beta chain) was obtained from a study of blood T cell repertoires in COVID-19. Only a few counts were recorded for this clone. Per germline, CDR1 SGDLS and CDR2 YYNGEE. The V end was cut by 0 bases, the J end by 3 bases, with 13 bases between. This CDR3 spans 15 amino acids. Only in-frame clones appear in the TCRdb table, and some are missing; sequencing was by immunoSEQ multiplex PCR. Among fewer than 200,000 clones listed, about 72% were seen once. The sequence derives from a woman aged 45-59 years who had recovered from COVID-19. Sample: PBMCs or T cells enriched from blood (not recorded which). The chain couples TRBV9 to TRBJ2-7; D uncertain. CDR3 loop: CASSVGLSSDYEQYF. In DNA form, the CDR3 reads TGTGCCAGCAGCGTAGGTCTCTCCTCAGACTACGAGCAGTACTTC.